Listed below are T cell receptor beta chains from one sample, sequenced in a study of blood T cell repertoires in COVID-19. TCRdb's table, derived via immunoSEQ multiplex PCR, lists solely in-frame clones and lacks some. The sample has over 200,000 clones; just over 85% are singletons. The sample comprised PBMCs or T cells enriched from blood (not recorded which). Receptors originate from a young man who had recovered from COVID-19. The CDR3 runs from the conserved cysteine through the conserved F or W. The order of the fields is CDR3 protein, CDR3 DNA, D gene, J gene, clone size, V gene. The D gene is left open where the match is weak. Some rows mark clone size as missing; the rest say once, few, many or name a class of expanded clone.

cdr3_aa: CATSIPGHSNTEAFF; cdr3_nt: TGTGCCACCAGCATTCCGGGACACTCGAACACTGAAGCTTTCTTT; d_call: NA; j_call: TRBJ1-1; clone_size: NA; v_call: TRBV15
cdr3_aa: CATSEPGQGGSPLHF; cdr3_nt: TGTGCCACCAGTGAGCCGGGACAGGGAGGATCACCCCTCCACTTT; d_call: TRBD1; j_call: TRBJ1-6; clone_size: NA; v_call: TRBV24-1
cdr3_aa: CASSDNRAEQFF; cdr3_nt: TGTGCCAGCAGTGATAACAGAGCTGAGCAGTTCTTC; d_call: NA; j_call: TRBJ2-1; clone_size: NA; v_call: TRBV25-1
cdr3_aa: CASRQTDSNQPQHF; cdr3_nt: TGTGCCAGCAGGCAGACAGACAGCAATCAGCCCCAGCATTTT; d_call: NA; j_call: TRBJ1-5; clone_size: NA; v_call: TRBV28
cdr3_aa: CASSEERGQGLGGYTF; cdr3_nt: TGTGCCAGCAGTGAAGAACGGGGACAGGGGTTAGGTGGCTACACCTTC; d_call: TRBD1; j_call: TRBJ1-2; clone_size: NA; v_call: TRBV6-1
cdr3_aa: CASRPGQGVSNEKLFF; cdr3_nt: TGTGCCAGCAGGCCCGGGCAGGGGGTTTCTAATGAAAAACTGTTTTTT; d_call: TRBD1; j_call: TRBJ1-4; clone_size: NA; v_call: TRBV5-8
cdr3_aa: CASSEIFGGYEQYF; cdr3_nt: TGTGCCAGCAGTGAAATTTTCGGCGGATACGAGCAGTACTTC; d_call: NA; j_call: TRBJ2-7; clone_size: NA; v_call: TRBV6-1
cdr3_aa: CASSPGQGYNEQFF; cdr3_nt: TGTGCCAGCAGTCCGGGACAGGGATACAATGAGCAGTTCTTC; d_call: TRBD1; j_call: TRBJ2-1; clone_size: NA; v_call: TRBV7-2
cdr3_aa: CASSQGVSAEAFF; cdr3_nt: TGTGCCAGCAGCCAAGGGGTCAGCGCTGAAGCTTTCTTT; d_call: NA; j_call: TRBJ1-1; clone_size: NA; v_call: TRBV14
cdr3_aa: CASSPLAGVGETQYF; cdr3_nt: TGTGCCAGCTCACCACTAGCGGGAGTGGGTGAGACCCAGTACTTC; d_call: TRBD2; j_call: TRBJ2-5; clone_size: once; v_call: TRBV18
cdr3_aa: CASDRGEGSPLHF; cdr3_nt: TGTGCCAGTGACAGGGGCGAAGGATCACCCCTCCACTTT; d_call: TRBD1; j_call: TRBJ1-6; clone_size: NA; v_call: TRBV19
cdr3_aa: CSASIAIGQYEQYF; cdr3_nt: TGCAGTGCTAGTATAGCGATTGGACAGTACGAGCAGTACTTC; d_call: NA; j_call: TRBJ2-7; clone_size: NA; v_call: TRBV20-1
cdr3_aa: CASSQDHPRQGATKNIQYF; cdr3_nt: TGCGCCAGCAGCCAAGATCATCCCCGACAGGGGGCAACCAAAAACATTCAGTACTTC; d_call: TRBD1; j_call: TRBJ2-4; clone_size: NA; v_call: TRBV4-1
cdr3_aa: CASSLTGMSNQPQHF; cdr3_nt: TGTGCCAGCAGCTTGACAGGGATGAGCAATCAGCCCCAGCATTTT; d_call: NA; j_call: TRBJ1-5; clone_size: few; v_call: TRBV5-5
cdr3_aa: CASSQDLTSRSSYNEQFF; cdr3_nt: TGTGCCAGCAGCCAAGATCTGACTAGCCGAAGCTCCTACAATGAGCAGTTCTTC; d_call: TRBD2; j_call: TRBJ2-1; clone_size: NA; v_call: TRBV14
cdr3_aa: CASSSRQGVGYNSPLHF; cdr3_nt: TGTGCCAGCAGCTCCCGACAGGGGGTAGGGTATAATTCACCCCTCCACTTT; d_call: TRBD1; j_call: TRBJ1-6; clone_size: few; v_call: TRBV7-9
cdr3_aa: CAISERRVADTQYF; cdr3_nt: TGTGCCATCAGTGAGAGGAGGGTCGCAGATACGCAGTATTTT; d_call: NA; j_call: TRBJ2-3; clone_size: NA; v_call: TRBV10-3
cdr3_aa: CASSLETSPGFSDEQYF; cdr3_nt: TGTGCCAGCAGCTTAGAGACTAGCCCTGGTTTTTCGGACGAGCAGTACTTC; d_call: TRBD2; j_call: TRBJ2-7; clone_size: NA; v_call: TRBV7-2
cdr3_aa: CASSPGTDTDTQYF; cdr3_nt: TGTGCCAGCAGTCCCGGGACTGACACAGATACGCAGTATTTT; d_call: NA; j_call: TRBJ2-3; clone_size: NA; v_call: TRBV5-4
cdr3_aa: CASSYGWTGRGAFF; cdr3_nt: TGTGCCAGCAGTTACGGGTGGACAGGGCGAGGGGCTTTCTTT; d_call: TRBD1; j_call: TRBJ1-1; clone_size: NA; v_call: TRBV6-5
cdr3_aa: CASSEWQGLNTEAFF; cdr3_nt: TGTGCCAGCAGTGAATGGCAGGGGTTGAACACTGAAGCTTTCTTT; d_call: NA; j_call: TRBJ1-1; clone_size: NA; v_call: TRBV2
cdr3_aa: CASSPDREGEKLFF; cdr3_nt: TGCGCCAGCAGCCCCGACAGGGAAGGAGAAAAACTGTTTTTT; d_call: TRBD1; j_call: TRBJ1-4; clone_size: NA; v_call: TRBV5-1
cdr3_aa: CASSESMLPGAGYTF; cdr3_nt: TGCGCCAGCAGTGAGTCGATGTTACCGGGAGCCGGCTACACCTTC; d_call: NA; j_call: TRBJ1-2; clone_size: NA; v_call: TRBV10-2
cdr3_aa: CASSLYKELGGSPLHF; cdr3_nt: TGTGCCAGCAGTTTATACAAGGAGCTTGGTGGTTCACCCCTCCACTTT; d_call: NA; j_call: TRBJ1-6; clone_size: many; v_call: TRBV27
cdr3_aa: CASGSGIYSNQPQHF; cdr3_nt: TGTGCCAGTGGTTCGGGTATTTATAGCAATCAGCCCCAGCATTTT; d_call: NA; j_call: TRBJ1-5; clone_size: once; v_call: TRBV19
cdr3_aa: CASSRRLVFTPHEQYF; cdr3_nt: TGTGCCAGCAGCCGGCGCCTAGTCTTTACCCCCCACGAGCAGTACTTC; d_call: NA; j_call: TRBJ2-7; clone_size: NA; v_call: TRBV6-2/TRBV6-3
cdr3_aa: CASNVQGQAGGLTGELFF; cdr3_nt: TGTGCCAGCAATGTCCAGGGCCAGGCGGGAGGCTTAACCGGGGAGCTGTTTTTT; d_call: TRBD2; j_call: TRBJ2-2; clone_size: NA; v_call: TRBV2
cdr3_aa: CAHRARGLGEHGYTF; cdr3_nt: TGTGCCCACCGGGCGCGGGGGTTAGGGGAGCATGGCTACACCTTC; d_call: NA; j_call: TRBJ1-2; clone_size: NA; v_call: TRBV30
cdr3_aa: CASANRDTAQPQHF; cdr3_nt: TGTGCTAGTGCTAACCGGGACACGGCTCAGCCCCAGCATTTT; d_call: NA; j_call: TRBJ1-5; clone_size: NA; v_call: TRBV12-5